The 25 T cell receptor beta chains reported below all come from one sample, sequenced in a study of cytomegalovirus exposure and HLA in healthy donors. Use of 60 Vbeta and 13 Jbeta primers characterized the PCR. Profiling relied on immunoSEQ multiplex PCR, and the TCRdb table lists in-frame clones only, not all of them. Of approximately 100,000 clones in the sample, around 76% were seen once. The sequencing input was PBMCs. The source is a woman aged 18-29 years in good health and CMV-seropositive.

In the case of this clone: This specimen includes other DNA sequences encoding the same CDR3. This sequence joins TRBV5-1 and TRBJ2-3; 7 bases align to TRBD2. This CDR3 region has 15 residues. With V trimmed by 0 bases and J by 1 base, 2 bases remained unmatched. The germline V gene encodes CDR1 SGHRS and CDR2 YFSETQ. The CDR3 region has the DNA TGCGCCAGCAGCTTGGCTAGCGGAGGCACAGATACGCAGTATTTT. It encodes CASSLASGGTDTQYF.

The rearrangement links TRBV4-3 to TRBJ2-1, with 8 nucleotides matching TRBD2. This CDR3 contains 16 residues. Trimming took 1 base from V and 4 from J; bases not matched to a gene: 6. Germline V lookup: CDR1 LGHNA, CDR2 YSLEER. CDR3 nucleotide sequence: TGCGCCAGCAGCCAAGCAACTAGCGGATTGTACAATGAGCAGTTCTTC. This sequence encodes CASSQATSGLYNEQFF.

A remark on this clone: One end of the junction varies from germline; a read error may be responsible. This chain joins TRBV19 and TRBJ2-7; D ambiguous. The CDR3 has 15 residues. Germline V gene data show CDR1 as LNHDA and CDR2 as SQIVND (reference sequence). Here the CDR3 reads CASSIDLWSSHEQYF. CDR3 DNA sequence: TGTGCCAGTAGTATAGATCTTTGGAGCTCCCACGAGCAGTACTTC.

The chain recombines TRBV5-1 with TRBJ1-1; possibly TRBD1 for D (6 bases). The CDR3 is 14 residues long. CDR1 and CDR2 from the germline V gene are SGHRS and YFSETQ. V was clipped by 7 bases and J by 3 bases, with 16 bases between them. The CDR3 sequence: CASGRGFDYTEAFF. The CDR3 DNA reads TGCGCCAGCGGAAGGGGGTTCGATTACACTGAAGCTTTCTTT.

The chain employs TRBV30 and TRBJ2-2; D might be TRBD1 (5 bases). This CDR3 has 11 amino acids. CDR1 is GTSNPN, CDR2 SVGIG, per germline (reference sequence). The germline V and J ends were trimmed by 2 bases and 8 bases, with 6 bases remaining between them. DNA of the CDR3: TGTGCCTGGAGTAGGGGAGGGGAGCTGTTTTTT. Protein sequence: CAWSRGGELFF.

The genes are TRBV15 and TRBJ2-2, with 7 bases lining up with TRBD1. V dropped 0 bases and J dropped 4; count of bases not matched to a gene: 5. This CDR3 region has 16 residues. In germline, CDR1 is LNHNV, CDR2 YYDKDF (reference sequence). CDR3 nucleotides: TGTGCCACCAGCAGAGAATGGACAGGAACCACCGGGGAGCTGTTTTTT. Amino acids: CATSREWTGTTGELFF.

The rearrangement joins TRBV7-9 to TRBJ1-1; tentative D call: TRBD1 (6 bases). The CDR3 runs 14 residues. V dropped 5 bases and J dropped 10 bases, with 20 bases sitting between them. The germline V gene encodes CDR1 SEHNR and CDR2 FQNEAQ (reference sequence). The CDR3 loop reads CASSQQGRVTRAFF. Here the CDR3 DNA reads TGTGCCAGCAGCCAACAGGGTAGGGTTACCAGAGCTTTCTTT.

The V and J genes are TRBV5-1 and TRBJ1-2; TRBD1 matches at 7 bases. The V gene's germline CDR1 is SGHRS and CDR2 YFSETQ. V shed 4 bases and J 7 bases; nucleotides not matched to a gene: 7. CDR3 length: 13 amino acids. CDR3 amino acids: CASSEQGLGGYTF. The DNA of the CDR3 is TGCGCCAGCAGCGAACAGGGGTTGGGTGGCTACACCTTC. The whole variable domain, filled in from reference TRBV5-1 and TRBJ1-2, reads KAGVTQTPRYLIKTRGQQVTLSCSPISGHRSVSWYQQTPGQGLQFLFEYFSETQRNKGNFPGRFSGRQFSNSRSEMNVSTLELGDSALYLCASSEQGLGGYTFGSGTRLTVV.

V usage is TRBV7-3 and J usage is TRBJ1-6, with 12 bases that match TRBD1. Trimming removed 7 bases from V and 0 bases from J; junction bases left unmatched: 10. In germline, CDR1 is SGHTA, CDR2 FQGTGA. The CDR3 consists of 19 residues. The CDR3 loop reads CASTTGTGGRSSYNSPLHF. DNA for the CDR3: TGTGCCAGCACCACCGGGACAGGGGGCAGGAGCTCCTATAATTCACCCCTCCACTTT. Filled out from reference TRBV7-3 and TRBJ1-6, the complete variable domain reads GAGVSQTPSNKVTEKGKYVELRCDPISGHTALYWYRQSLGQGPEFLIYFQGTGAADDSGLPNDRFFAVRPEGSVSTLKIQRTERGDSAVYLCASTTGTGGRSSYNSPLHFGNGTRLTVT.

J is TRBJ1-1 and V is TRBV7-2; no clear D gene. With 5 bases removed from V and 4 bases from J, the gap between germline ends came to 5 bases. The germline V gene has CDR1 SGHTA and CDR2 FQGNSA. The CDR3 extends over 11 amino acids. CDR3 region: CASSPFTEAFF. As DNA, the CDR3 is TGTGCCAGCAGCCCCTTCACTGAAGCTTTCTTT.

This clone has only one observation. The gene calls are TRBV6-6 and TRBJ2-1; 8 nucleotides agree with TRBD1. Germline V gives CDR1 MNHNY, CDR2 SVGAGI (reference sequence). The CDR3 runs 14 residues. J lost 9 bases, V lost 3 bases, and 7 bases had no gene match. The CDR3 DNA reads as TGTGCCAGCAGTTATGGGGCAGGGGGCATTGAGCAGTTCTTC. Translated: CASSYGAGGIEQFF.

This clone was recorded once. The J gene is TRBJ2-1, the V gene TRBV15, with a tentative D call TRBD2 (6 bases). Germline V gives CDR1 LNHNV, CDR2 YYDKDF (reference sequence). The CDR3 loop spans 14 amino acids. Trimming shortened V by 5 bases and J by 4 bases, and 12 bases separated the two germline ends. The CDR3 region has the DNA TGTGCCACCAGCCAAGGCGGGACGTACAATGAGCAGTTCTTC. This encodes CATSQGGTYNEQFF.

The genes are TRBV29-1 and TRBJ2-1; TRBD2 matches at 9 bases. This CDR3 contains 15 residues. Germline CDR1 is SQVTM and CDR2 is ANQGSEA. The trim removed 4 bases at V and 2 bases at J, leaving 6 bases unmatched. The CDR3, as DNA: TGCAGCGTTGTGAGGCTAGCGGGGACCTACAATGAGCAGTTCTTC. Amino acid sequence: CSVVRLAGTYNEQFF.

The rearrangement uses TRBV2 and TRBJ2-3; D is unclear. CDR3 size: 14 residues. Per germline, CDR1 SNHLY and CDR2 FYNNEI. V was clipped by 4 bases and J by 4 bases, with 12 bases between them. The DNA for the CDR3 is TGTGCCAGCAGTGCCCAGTTACCAGCAGATACGCAGTATTTT. Translation gives CASSAQLPADTQYF.

This clone was detected only once. V is TRBV9 and J is TRBJ1-2; 7 bases are shared with TRBD1. Per the germline V gene, CDR1 is SGDLS and CDR2 is YYNGEE. V gave up 3 bases and J gave up 1 base; unmatched junction bases: 9. The CDR3 totals 16 residues. CDR3 protein: CASSAGAHRGNYGYTF. The CDR3 DNA is TGTGCCAGCAGCGCCGGAGCTCACAGGGGTAACTATGGCTACACCTTC.

The chain uses TRBV7-9 and TRBJ1-1; TRBD1 might be the D (5 bases). Germline V gene data show CDR1 as SEHNR and CDR2 as FQNEAQ (reference sequence). The CDR3 has 13 residues. The ends were cut back, 2 bases at V and 3 bases at J, with 7 bases in the middle. The DNA for the CDR3 is TGTGCCAGCAGCTTATCCAGGGACACTGAAGCTTTCTTT. This gives the protein CASSLSRDTEAFF.

This clone was found a few times. V gene TRBV9 combines with J gene TRBJ1-6, with 10 bases fitting TRBD1. There are 15 residues in the CDR3. Per germline, CDR1 SGDLS and CDR2 YYNGEE. With 0 bases clipped from V and 16 bases from J, the junction kept 10 bases outside the gene matches. CDR3 DNA: TGTGCCAGCAGCGTAGCCTCCGGGACAGGGGCGCCTCTCCACTTT. Protein sequence: CASSVASGTGAPLHF.

This sequence joins TRBV19 and TRBJ2-1, with D uncertain. The CDR3 spans 12 residues. V was cut by 1 base and J by 7 bases, with 5 bases left in between. Germline V CDR1 and CDR2: LNHDA, SQIVND (reference sequence). CDR3 amino acids: CASSIGDNEQFF. The CDR3 region has the DNA TGTGCCAGTAGTATAGGCGATAATGAGCAGTTCTTC.

The J gene is TRBJ1-4, the V gene TRBV5-1, with D tentatively TRBD1 (5 bases). V was pared by 0 bases and J by 5 bases, with 17 bases between. CDR1 is SGHRS, CDR2 YFSETQ, per germline. This CDR3 spans 17 amino acids. The DNA of the CDR3 is TGCGCCAGCAGCTTGGCACCCGGAGGGGTTTCGAATGAAAAACTGTTTTTT. Amino acids: CASSLAPGGVSNEKLFF.

The J gene is TRBJ2-2, the V gene TRBV9; TRBD1 is a possible D gene (5 bases). The CDR3 has 17 amino acids. Trimming pared 5 bases from V and 5 bases from J, leaving 22 bases between. The germline V gene has CDR1 SGDLS and CDR2 YYNGEE. For the CDR3, the DNA is TGTGCCAGCAGTGACTTTGCAGGGTCGGTCGGTACCGGGGAGCTGTTTTTT. It encodes CASSDFAGSVGTGELFF.

The rearrangement uses TRBV6-4 and TRBJ1-2, with D possibly being TRBD1 (6 bases). CDR1 and CDR2 from the germline V gene are MRHNA and SNTAGT. This CDR3 is 13 amino acids long. Trimming shortened V by 0 bases and J by 10 bases, and 12 bases separated the two germline ends. CDR3 sequence (DNA): TGTGCCAGCAGTGACTCGTTCAGGGGCGACTACACCTTC. The encoded protein is CASSDSFRGDYTF.

For the CDR3, the DNA is TGTGCCAGCAGTTCCTCGACAGTCAGGCAAGAGACCCAGTACTTC. Translating it yields CASSSSTVRQETQYF. This chain uses TRBV27 with TRBJ2-5; a weak D match, TRBD1 (5 bases). Germline assignment: CDR1 MNHEY and CDR2 SMNVEV (reference sequence). The V gene lost 4 bases and the J gene lost 2 bases, with 14 bases spanning the gap. The CDR3 sequence is 15 residues long.

This clone occurred a few times. The gene calls are TRBV7-2 and TRBJ1-2; maybe TRBD1 (6 bases). Trimming took off 5 bases at V and 7 bases at J, with 17 bases between the two ends. The CDR3 is 14 amino acids. Germline CDR1 and CDR2: SGHTA and FQGNSA. Here the CDR3 reads CASSPWTLGGGYTF. The CDR3 region has the DNA TGTGCCAGCAGCCCTTGGACCTTAGGGGGTGGCTACACCTTC.

This clone was picked up one time. The rearrangement links TRBV28 to TRBJ2-5; 10 bases are a match to TRBD2. Germline CDR1 and CDR2: MDHEN and SYDVKM. There are 17 residues in the CDR3. V was pared by 4 bases and J by 7 bases, with 15 bases of the junction left unmatched. The CDR3 nucleotides read TGTGCCAGCAGTTATCAAGGGACTAGCGCCTCGGGGGGGACCCAGTACTTC. Its protein is CASSYQGTSASGGTQYF.

The CDR3 loop is CASSQDPGTDPKETQYF. CDR3 sequence (DNA): TGTGCCAGCAGCCAAGATCCTGGGACAGACCCGAAAGAGACCCAGTACTTC. The chain joins TRBV4-2 to TRBJ2-5, with 7 bases matching TRBD1. V dropped 0 bases and J dropped 3; count of bases not matched to a gene: 10. Per germline, CDR1 LGHNA and CDR2 YNFKEQ. CDR3 length: 17 amino acids.